These 18 T cell receptor beta chains originate from one sample sequenced in a study of human CD8 memory T cell subsets. Preparation of the TCR beta libraries relied on UMI-labeled 5' RACE. No DNA is given; TCRdb re-called the 5' RACE reads and lists each CDR3 protein once. The sample has approximately 7,000 distinct CDR3 sequences, and its top ten clones hold 23%. The sample consisted of CD8+ stem-like memory T cells (TSCM and TCM) sorted from PBMCs. Subset described: stem-like memory CD8 T cells (TSTEM), CCR7+ PD-1- TIGIT-. Receptor source: a human donor in good health.

According to its frequency, this clonotype is medium-sized. The chain carries TRBV11-2 and TRBJ2-7. The germline CDR1 and CDR2 sequences are SGHAT and FQNNGV. The CDR3 covers 12 residues. The chain's CDR3 is CASSLGLGEQYF.

The chain is built from TRBV6-2 or TRBV6-3 and TRBJ2-5; the TCRdb D gene call, TRBD1, has no DNA to confirm it. Germline lookup yields CDR1 MNHEY and CDR2 SVGEGT. The CDR3 covers 15 residues. The CDR3 spells CASSWTGTLETAQYF.

V is TRBV11-3 and J is TRBJ2-1. The CDR3 runs to 12 residues. CDR1 and CDR2 (germline): SGHNT, YENEEA. The CDR3 loop reads CASSFWDDEQFF.

The chain combines TRBV5-4 with TRBJ2-1; as DNA is missing, the TRBD2 call by TCRdb cannot be tested. The length of the CDR3 is 12 residues. Per the germline V gene, CDR1 is SGHNT and CDR2 is YYREEE (reference sequence). The CDR3 spells CASSLSGSEQFF.

The J gene is TRBJ2-7, the V gene TRBV5-4; the D call from TCRdb, TRBD2, cannot be confirmed without DNA. Germline V gene lookup returns CDR1 SGHNT and CDR2 YYREEE (reference sequence). This CDR3 region has 15 residues. CDR3 region: CASSFDASGIAEQYF. Based on the CDR3 plus reference TRBV5-4 and TRBJ2-7, the full variable domain is ETGVTQSPTHLIKTRGQQVTLRCSSQSGHNTVSWYQQALGQGPQFIFQYYREEENGRGNFPPRFSGLQFPNYSSELNVNALELDDSALYLCASSFDASGIAEQYFGPGTRLTVT.

The chain joins TRBV5-5 to TRBJ1-2; TCRdb's D gene call, TRBD1, goes unchecked for lack of DNA. Germline V gene data show CDR1 as SGHKS and CDR2 as YYEKEE (reference sequence). The CDR3 has 12 amino acids. The CDR3 reads CASSFSGDGYTF.

The chain joins TRBV5-4 to TRBJ1-1. CDR3 length: 15 residues. From germline, CDR1 is SGHNT and CDR2 YYREEE (reference sequence). The CDR3 sequence is CASSLGYGLNIEAFF.

The J gene is TRBJ2-1, the V gene TRBV7-3; checking the TCRdb D call of TRBD2 is not possible without DNA. In germline, CDR1 is SGHTA, CDR2 FQGTGA. CDR3 length: 17 residues. The chain's CDR3 is CASSPYPGLANYNEQFF.

This sequence joins TRBV5-1 and TRBJ2-1. CDR1 and CDR2 from the germline V gene are SGHRS and YFSETQ. This CDR3 has 13 residues. The CDR3 loop is CASSLSSYNEQFF.

The chain has TRBV2 and TRBJ2-1; the TCRdb D gene call, TRBD1, has no DNA to confirm it. The germline CDR1 and CDR2 sequences are SNHLY and FYNNEI. The CDR3 sequence is 15 residues long. Here the CDR3 reads CASSEATGWANEQFF.

The V call is TRBV6-6, the J call TRBJ2-1. CDR3 length equals 14 residues. The V gene's germline CDR1 is MNHNY and CDR2 SVGAGI (reference sequence). The CDR3 here is CASSYSRLNNEQFF.

The CDR3 protein is CASSPTTSGRITDTQYF. V is TRBV5-1 and J is TRBJ2-3; TCRdb reports TRBD2, a call that lacks DNA to check it against. Germline CDR1 SGHRS, CDR2 YFSETQ. The CDR3 is 17 amino acids.

By frequency, this clonotype is medium-sized. The chain couples TRBV20-1 to TRBJ2-1; TCRdb proposes TRBD1, but this gene call is untestable without DNA. Germline assignment: CDR1 DFQATT and CDR2 SNEGSKA (reference sequence). The CDR3 consists of 14 residues. The CDR3 is CSASDRGDYNEQFF.

The V and J genes are TRBV6-6 and TRBJ1-5; no DNA is available, so the TRBD1 call from TCRdb remains unchecked. The CDR3 covers 16 residues. Germline loops: CDR1 MNHNY, CDR2 SVGAGI (reference sequence). CDR3 protein: CASSSTRGGFNQPQHF.

The chain joins TRBV12-3 or TRBV12-4 to TRBJ2-1; TCRdb calls TRBD2, which cannot be checked without DNA. The CDR3 covers 15 residues. CDR3 sequence: CASSDEREFLNEQFF.

The chain is built from TRBV7-9 and TRBJ2-7; TCRdb names TRBD2, which stays unverified in the absence of DNA. The germline V gene has CDR1 SEHNR and CDR2 FQNEAQ (reference sequence). The CDR3 covers 13 residues. CDR3 loop: CASSLDLAGEQYF.

By frequency, this clonotype is medium-sized. CDR3 sequence reads: CATARTGRTGNTIYF. The rearrangement links TRBV28 to TRBJ1-3; TCRdb's D call, TRBD1, is unchecked because there is no DNA. The CDR3 runs to 15 residues. The germline gives CDR1 MDHEN, CDR2 SYDVKM. Looking up the rest from reference TRBV28 and TRBJ1-3 gives the full variable domain: DVKVTQSSRYLVKRTGEKVFLECVQDMDHENMFWYRQDPGLGLRLIYFSYDVKMKEKGDIPEGYSVSREKKERFSLILESASTNQTSMYLCATARTGRTGNTIYFGEGSWLTVV.

By frequency, this clonotype registers medium-sized (0.01 to 0.1%). This rearrangement joins TRBV28 to TRBJ2-1; the TRBD1 assignment by TCRdb is unverifiable without DNA. This CDR3 is 14 amino acids long. The germline gives CDR1 MDHEN, CDR2 SYDVKM. The CDR3 protein is CASNWPGGDNEQFF.